These 8 T cell receptor beta chains were sequenced from one sample in a study of cytomegalovirus exposure and HLA in healthy donors. Researchers ran the PCR with 60 Vbeta and 13 Jbeta primers. Clones were sequenced by immunoSEQ multiplex PCR, and TCRdb holds only the in-frame ones, with some missing. The sample lists around 110,000 clones; roughly 80% were seen once. The specimen was PBMCs. The receptors derive from a man between 60 and 75 years old in good health and CMV-seronegative.

This clone has a handful of counts. The chain joins TRBV2 to TRBJ2-3; D ambiguous. The length of the CDR3 is 14 residues. V lost 10 bases, J lost 1 base, and 15 bases lay in between. Germline V gene lookup returns CDR1 SNHLY and CDR2 FYNNEI. The CDR3 protein is CATRPGKGTDTQYF. In nucleotides, the CDR3 is TGTGCCACCCGTCCGGGTAAGGGCACAGATACGCAGTATTTT.

The J gene is TRBJ2-1, the V gene TRBV6-6; the match to TRBD1 covers 9 bases. CDR3 length: 13 residues. V trimming: 5 bases; J trimming: 8 bases; junction bases outside the gene matches: 4. Per germline, CDR1 MNHNY and CDR2 SVGAGI (reference sequence). In DNA form, the CDR3 reads TGTGCCAGCAGTACGGGACAGGGCTATGAGCAGTTCTTC. It is translated as CASSTGQGYEQFF.

The chain links TRBV30 to TRBJ2-7; 10 nucleotides line up with TRBD2. Germline lookup yields CDR1 GTSNPN and CDR2 SVGIG (reference sequence). V was clipped by 3 bases and J by 2 bases; unmatched bases: 10. The CDR3 sequence is 16 residues long. Written as DNA, the CDR3 is TGTGCCTGGAGCCCCCCCTGGACTAGCGGAACCTACGAGCAGTACTTC. Amino acids: CAWSPPWTSGTYEQYF. The full variable domain, rest sourced from reference TRBV30 and TRBJ2-7, is SQTIHQWPATLVQPVGSPLSLECTVEGTSNPNLYWYRQAAGRGLQLLFYSVGIGQISSEVPQNLSASRPQDRQFILSSKKLLLSDSGFYLCAWSPPWTSGTYEQYFGPGTRLTVT.

This clone was picked up a small number of times. This sequence joins TRBV9 and TRBJ2-2; possible D gene TRBD2, 6 bases. The CDR3 contains 13 residues. CDR1 and CDR2 from the germline V gene are SGDLS and YYNGEE. Trimming took off 2 bases at V and 5 bases at J, with 7 bases between the two ends. The CDR3 nucleotides are TGTGCCAGCAGCGTTCGGGGGACCGGGGAGCTGTTTTTT. This encodes CASSVRGTGELFF.

This chain joins TRBV11-3 and TRBJ2-5, with TRBD2 identical over 15 bases. CDR3 size: 17 residues. CDR1 SGHNT and CDR2 YENEEA come from the germline V gene. V dropped 5 bases and J dropped 2; count of bases not matched to a gene: 6. Here the CDR3 DNA reads TGTGCCAGCAGCCTGGGACTAGCGGGGGGAGCACAAGAGACCCAGTACTTC. The encoded protein is CASSLGLAGGAQETQYF.

For this clone: The same CDR3 can be traced to other DNA sequences in this sample. V gene TRBV7-2 combines with J gene TRBJ1-2; no clear D gene. CDR1 and CDR2 (germline): SGHTA, FQGNSA. The CDR3 runs 13 residues. Between the trimmed V and J ends, which lost 1 base and 8 bases, there was a span of 11 bases. CDR3 in amino acids: CASSLDSGYGYTF. CDR3 sequence (DNA): TGTGCCAGCAGCTTAGACTCGGGTTACGGCTACACCTTC.

V usage is TRBV28 and J usage is TRBJ1-2; 10 nucleotides match TRBD1. Unmatched junction bases numbered 6, after V lost 7 bases and J lost 7 bases. The CDR3 contains 13 residues. The germline V gene encodes CDR1 MDHEN and CDR2 SYDVKM. CDR3 region: CASTPGQGSGYTF. The DNA for the CDR3 is TGTGCCAGCACCCCGGGACAGGGGTCTGGCTACACCTTC.

The table lists this clone with a count of one. The V call is TRBV5-1, the J call TRBJ1-2, with D tentatively TRBD1 (5 bases). V dropped 1 base and J dropped 6 bases, with 10 bases sitting between them. CDR1 SGHRS and CDR2 YFSETQ come from the germline V gene. The CDR3 runs 13 residues. The CDR3 loop is CASSLTGGDGYTF. CDR3 nucleotides: TGCGCCAGCAGCTTGACGGGGGGGGATGGCTACACCTTC.